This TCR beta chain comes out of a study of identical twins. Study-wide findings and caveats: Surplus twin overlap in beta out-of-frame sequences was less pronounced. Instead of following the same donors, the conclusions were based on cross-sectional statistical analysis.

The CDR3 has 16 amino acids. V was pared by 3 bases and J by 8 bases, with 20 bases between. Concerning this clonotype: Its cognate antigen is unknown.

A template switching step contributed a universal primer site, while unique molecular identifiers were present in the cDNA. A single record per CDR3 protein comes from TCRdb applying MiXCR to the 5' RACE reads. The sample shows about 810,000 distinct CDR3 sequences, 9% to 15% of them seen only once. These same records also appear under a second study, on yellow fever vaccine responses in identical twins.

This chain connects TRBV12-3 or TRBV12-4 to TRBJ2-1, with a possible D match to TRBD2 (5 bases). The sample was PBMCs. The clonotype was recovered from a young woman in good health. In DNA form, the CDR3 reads TGTGCCAGCAGTTTCCCTACGGGGAAGGGAGTGGATGAGCAGTTCTTC. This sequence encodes CASSFPTGKGVDEQFF.